Shown below are 5 T cell receptor beta chains from a single sample sequenced in a study of neurological immune-mediated disorders. TCRdb re-derived calls from the 5' RACE reads in MiXCR, one entry per CDR3 protein. The sample has about 66,000 distinct CDR3 sequences; around 5.2% are singletons. The source material was PBMCs. These receptors originate from a woman aged 25 to 39 with multiple sclerosis.

This clonotype came up many times. V is TRBV15 and J is TRBJ2-2, with TRBD1 matching over 7 bases. The CDR3 runs 13 residues. Trimming cost V 5 bases and J 8 bases; bases outside gene matches: 5. Germline assignment: CDR1 LNHNV and CDR2 YYDKDF (reference sequence). CDR3 in DNA: TGTGCCACCAGCCAGAGGGACAGAGGGGAGCTGTTTTTT. As protein: CATSQRDRGELFF.

This clonotype was detected ten times or more. The V and J genes are TRBV7-2 and TRBJ2-3; no clear D. Germline lookup yields CDR1 SGHTA and CDR2 FQGNSA. The CDR3 has 17 residues. V shed 1 base and J shed 2 bases, with 16 bases lying between them. CDR3 loop: CASSLGTLTPHTDTQYF. In DNA form, the CDR3 reads TGTGCCAGCAGCTTAGGAACACTAACTCCCCACACAGATACGCAGTATTTT.

In its sample, this clonotype was seen many times. V gene TRBV9 combines with J gene TRBJ2-2; D remains ambiguous. The ends were cut back, 4 bases at V and 0 bases at J, with 13 bases in the middle. The CDR3 spans 16 residues. Looked up from germline, CDR1 is SGDLS and CDR2 is YYNGEE. CDR3 in DNA: TGTGCCAGCAGCATAGGCCAGGCTTCGAACACCGGGGAGCTGTTTTTT. It specifies CASSIGQASNTGELFF.

This clonotype appeared many times. The chain recombines TRBV7-2 with TRBJ2-2; 12 bases fit TRBD2. The junction had 3 bases not matched to a gene; V was cut back by 5 bases and J by 5 bases. Per the germline V gene, CDR1 is SGHTA and CDR2 is FQGNSA. The CDR3 extends over 15 amino acids. The CDR3 protein is CASSPGLAGTGELFF. The CDR3 bases are TGTGCCAGCAGCCCTGGACTAGCGGGGACCGGGGAGCTGTTTTTT.

In its sample, this clonotype was seen many times. The chain uses TRBV7-2 and TRBJ1-5; TRBD1 matches at 7 bases. This CDR3 region has 13 residues. Germline values: CDR1 SGHTA, CDR2 FQGNSA. The V and J ends lost 1 base and 10 bases, in that order; junction bases with no gene match: 4. The DNA for the CDR3 is TGTGCCAGCAGCTTAGATCGACAGGGTCCCCAGCATTTT. The encoded protein is CASSLDRQGPQHF.